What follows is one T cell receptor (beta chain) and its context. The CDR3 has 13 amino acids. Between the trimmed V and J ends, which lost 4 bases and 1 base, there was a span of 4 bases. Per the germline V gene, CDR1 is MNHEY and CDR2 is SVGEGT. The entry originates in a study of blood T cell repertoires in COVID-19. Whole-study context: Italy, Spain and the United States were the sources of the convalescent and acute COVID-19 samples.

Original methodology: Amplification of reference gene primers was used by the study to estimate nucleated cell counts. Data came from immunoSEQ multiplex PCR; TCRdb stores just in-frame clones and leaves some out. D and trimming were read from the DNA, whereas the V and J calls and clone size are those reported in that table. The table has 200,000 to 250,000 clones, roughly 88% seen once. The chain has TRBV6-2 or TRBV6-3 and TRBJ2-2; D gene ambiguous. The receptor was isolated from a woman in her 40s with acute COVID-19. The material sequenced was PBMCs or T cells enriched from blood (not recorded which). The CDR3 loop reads CASSSRNTGELFF. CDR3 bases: TGTGCCAGCAGTTCCAGGAACACCGGGGAGCTGTTTTTT.